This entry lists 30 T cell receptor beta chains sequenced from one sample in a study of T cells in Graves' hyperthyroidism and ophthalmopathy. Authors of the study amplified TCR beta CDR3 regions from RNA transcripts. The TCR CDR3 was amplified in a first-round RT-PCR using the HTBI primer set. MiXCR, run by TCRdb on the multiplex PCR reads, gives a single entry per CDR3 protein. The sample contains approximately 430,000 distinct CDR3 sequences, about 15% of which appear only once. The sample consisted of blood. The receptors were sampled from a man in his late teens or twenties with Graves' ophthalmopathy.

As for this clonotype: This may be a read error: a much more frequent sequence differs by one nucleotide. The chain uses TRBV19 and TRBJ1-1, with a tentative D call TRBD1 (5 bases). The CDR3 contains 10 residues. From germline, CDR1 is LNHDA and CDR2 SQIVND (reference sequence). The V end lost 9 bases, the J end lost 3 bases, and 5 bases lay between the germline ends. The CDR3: CASRDTEAFF. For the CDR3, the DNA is TGTGCCAGCAGGGACACTGAAGCTTTCTTT.

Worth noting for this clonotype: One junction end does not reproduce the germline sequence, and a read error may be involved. This CDR3 is CASSLGGATPLHF. Here the CDR3 DNA reads TGTGCCAGCAGCTTGGGGGGAGCGACACCCCTCCACTTT. The gene calls are TRBV5-1 and TRBJ1-6, with D possibly TRBD1 on 5 matching bases. The CDR3 has 13 residues. Germline CDR1 SGHRS, CDR2 YFSETQ.

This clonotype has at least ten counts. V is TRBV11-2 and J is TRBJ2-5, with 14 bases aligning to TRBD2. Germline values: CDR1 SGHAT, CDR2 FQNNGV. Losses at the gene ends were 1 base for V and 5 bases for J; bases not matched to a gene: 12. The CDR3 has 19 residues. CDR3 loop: CASSLAARGLAGVWETQYF. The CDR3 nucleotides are TGTGCCAGCAGCTTAGCAGCCCGGGGACTAGCGGGAGTATGGGAGACCCAGTACTTC.

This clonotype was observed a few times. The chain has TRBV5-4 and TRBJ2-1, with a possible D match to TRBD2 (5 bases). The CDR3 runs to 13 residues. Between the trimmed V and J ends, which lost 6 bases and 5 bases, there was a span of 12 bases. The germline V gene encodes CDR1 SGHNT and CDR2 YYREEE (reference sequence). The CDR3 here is CASTPDWNNEQFF. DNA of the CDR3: TGTGCCAGCACCCCGGACTGGAACAATGAGCAGTTCTTC. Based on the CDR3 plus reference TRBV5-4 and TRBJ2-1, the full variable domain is ETGVTQSPTHLIKTRGQQVTLRCSSQSGHNTVSWYQQALGQGPQFIFQYYREEENGRGNFPPRFSGLQFPNYSSELNVNALELDDSALYLCASTPDWNNEQFFGPGTRLTVL.

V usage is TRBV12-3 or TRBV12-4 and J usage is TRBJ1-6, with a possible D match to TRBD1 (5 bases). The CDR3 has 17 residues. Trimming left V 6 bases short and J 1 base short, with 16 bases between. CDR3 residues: CASSRMGDGSYNSPLHF. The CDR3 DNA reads TGTGCCAGCAGCAGGATGGGGGACGGTTCCTATAATTCACCCCTCCACTTT.

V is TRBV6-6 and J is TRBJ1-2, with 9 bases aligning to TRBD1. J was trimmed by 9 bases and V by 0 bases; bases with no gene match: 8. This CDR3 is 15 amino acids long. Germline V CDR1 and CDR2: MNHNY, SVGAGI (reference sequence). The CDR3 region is CASSYSGTGLFSYTF. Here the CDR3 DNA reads TGTGCCAGCAGTTACTCCGGGACAGGGCTCTTTAGCTACACCTTC.

CDR3 in amino acids: CASSLAAGLAGGTDTQYF. The CDR3 nucleotides are TGTGCCAGCAGCTTAGCGGCGGGACTAGCGGGAGGCACAGATACGCAGTATTTT. The chain joins TRBV7-9 to TRBJ2-3; 14 bases agree with TRBD2. Germline V gene data show CDR1 as SEHNR and CDR2 as FQNEAQ (reference sequence). The CDR3 runs 18 residues. The V gene end was trimmed by 0 bases and the J gene end by 1 base; junction bases not matched to a gene: 3.

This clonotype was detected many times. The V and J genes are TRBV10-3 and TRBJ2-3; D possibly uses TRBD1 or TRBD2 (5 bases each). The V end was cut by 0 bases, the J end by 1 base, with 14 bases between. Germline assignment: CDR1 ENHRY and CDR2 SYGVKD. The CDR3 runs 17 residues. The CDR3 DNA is TGTGCCATCAGTGAGTCTTTGGGACGGCAGGGCACAGATACGCAGTATTTT. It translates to CAISESLGRQGTDTQYF.

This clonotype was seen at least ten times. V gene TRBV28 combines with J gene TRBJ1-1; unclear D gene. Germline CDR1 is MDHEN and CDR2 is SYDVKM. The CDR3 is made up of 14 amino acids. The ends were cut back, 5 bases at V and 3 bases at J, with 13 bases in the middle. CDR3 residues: CASSTVRWDTEAFF. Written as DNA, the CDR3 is TGTGCCAGCAGTACAGTTCGTTGGGACACTGAAGCTTTCTTT.

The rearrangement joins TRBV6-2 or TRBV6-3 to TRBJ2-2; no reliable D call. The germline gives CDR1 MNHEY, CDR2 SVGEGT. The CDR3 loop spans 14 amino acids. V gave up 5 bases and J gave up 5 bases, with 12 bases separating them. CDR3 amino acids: CASSPARVTGELFF. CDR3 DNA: TGTGCCAGCAGTCCGGCAAGGGTTACCGGGGAGCTGTTTTTT.

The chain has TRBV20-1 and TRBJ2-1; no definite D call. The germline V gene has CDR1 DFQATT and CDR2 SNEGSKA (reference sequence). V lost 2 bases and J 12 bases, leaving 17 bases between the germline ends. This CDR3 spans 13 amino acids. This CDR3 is CSARKATQVGQFF. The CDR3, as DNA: TGCAGTGCTAGAAAAGCGACCCAGGTCGGGCAGTTCTTC.

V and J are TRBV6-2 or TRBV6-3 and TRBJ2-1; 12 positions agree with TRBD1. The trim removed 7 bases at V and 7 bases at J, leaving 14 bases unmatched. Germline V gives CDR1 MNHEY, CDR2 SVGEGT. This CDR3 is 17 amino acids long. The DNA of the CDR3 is TGTGCCAGCACCCCAGGAGGAGGGACAGGGGGCAAGAATGAGCAGTTCTTC. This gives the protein CASTPGGGTGGKNEQFF.

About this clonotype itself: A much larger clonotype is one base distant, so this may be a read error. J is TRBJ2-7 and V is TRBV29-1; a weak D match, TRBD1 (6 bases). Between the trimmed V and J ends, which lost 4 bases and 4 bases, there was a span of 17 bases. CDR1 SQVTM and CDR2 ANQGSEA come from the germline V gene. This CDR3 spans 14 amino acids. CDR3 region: CSVGWGLASYEQYF. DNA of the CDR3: TGCAGCGTTGGCTGGGGGCTGGCCTCTTACGAGCAGTACTTC.

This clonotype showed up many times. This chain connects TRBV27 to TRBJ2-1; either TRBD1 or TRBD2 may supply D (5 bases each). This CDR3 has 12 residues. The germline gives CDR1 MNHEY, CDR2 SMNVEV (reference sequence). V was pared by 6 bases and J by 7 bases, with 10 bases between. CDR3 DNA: TGTGCCAGCAGCGGGACGACGAATGAGCAGTTCTTC. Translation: CASSGTTNEQFF.

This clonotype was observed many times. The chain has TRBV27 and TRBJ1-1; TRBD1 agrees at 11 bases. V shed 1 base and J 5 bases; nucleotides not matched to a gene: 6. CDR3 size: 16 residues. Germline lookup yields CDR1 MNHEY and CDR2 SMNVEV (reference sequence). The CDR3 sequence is CASSLWGTGGRTEAFF. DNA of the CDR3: TGTGCCAGCAGTTTATGGGGGACAGGGGGGCGGACTGAAGCTTTCTTT.

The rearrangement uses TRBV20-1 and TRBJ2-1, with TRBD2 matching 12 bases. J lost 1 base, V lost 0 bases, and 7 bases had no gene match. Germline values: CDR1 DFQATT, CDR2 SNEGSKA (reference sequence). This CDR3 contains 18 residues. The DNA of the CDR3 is TGCAGTGCTAGAGATAGGGCTAGCGGGAGGGCTTCCTACAATGAGCAGTTCTTC. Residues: CSARDRASGRASYNEQFF.

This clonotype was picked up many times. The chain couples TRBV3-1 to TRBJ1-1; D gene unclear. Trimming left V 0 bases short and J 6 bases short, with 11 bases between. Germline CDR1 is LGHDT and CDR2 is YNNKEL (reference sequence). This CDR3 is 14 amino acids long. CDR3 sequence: CASSQDAGFAEAFF. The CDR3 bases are TGTGCCAGCAGCCAAGACGCCGGGTTTGCTGAAGCTTTCTTT.

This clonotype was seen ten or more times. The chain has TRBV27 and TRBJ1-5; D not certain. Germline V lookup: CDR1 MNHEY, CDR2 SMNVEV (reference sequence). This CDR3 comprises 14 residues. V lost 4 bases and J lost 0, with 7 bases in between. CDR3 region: CASSSGVSNQPQHF. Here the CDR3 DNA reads TGTGCCAGCAGTTCGGGCGTTAGCAATCAGCCCCAGCATTTT.

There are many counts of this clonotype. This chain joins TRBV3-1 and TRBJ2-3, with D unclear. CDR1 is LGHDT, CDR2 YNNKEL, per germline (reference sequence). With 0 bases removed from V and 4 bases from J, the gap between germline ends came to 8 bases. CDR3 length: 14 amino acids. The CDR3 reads CASSQETQSDTQYF. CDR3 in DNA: TGTGCCAGCAGCCAAGAGACTCAGTCAGATACGCAGTATTTT.

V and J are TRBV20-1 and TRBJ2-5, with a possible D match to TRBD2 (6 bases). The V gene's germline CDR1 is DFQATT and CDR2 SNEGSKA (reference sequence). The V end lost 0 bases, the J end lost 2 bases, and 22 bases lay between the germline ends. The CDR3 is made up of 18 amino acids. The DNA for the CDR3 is TGCAGTGCTAGAGATTTGAAAATCGGAGGGCTCAGACAAGAGACCCAGTACTTC. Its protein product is CSARDLKIGGLRQETQYF.

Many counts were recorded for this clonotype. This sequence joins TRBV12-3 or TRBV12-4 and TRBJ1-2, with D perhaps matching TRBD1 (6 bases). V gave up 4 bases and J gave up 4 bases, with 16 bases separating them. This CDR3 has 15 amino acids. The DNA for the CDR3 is TGTGCCAGCAGTTCTGACGGGACAACCCTCTATGGCTACACCTTC. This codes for CASSSDGTTLYGYTF.

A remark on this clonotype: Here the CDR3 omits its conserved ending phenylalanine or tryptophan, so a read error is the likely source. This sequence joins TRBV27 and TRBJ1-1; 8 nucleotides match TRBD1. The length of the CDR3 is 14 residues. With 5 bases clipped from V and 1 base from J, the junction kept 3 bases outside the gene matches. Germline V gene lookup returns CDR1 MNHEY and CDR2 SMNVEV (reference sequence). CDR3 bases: TGTGCCAGCAGTCTTGGACAGGGGAACACTGAAGCTTTCTCT. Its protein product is CASSLGQGNTEAFS.

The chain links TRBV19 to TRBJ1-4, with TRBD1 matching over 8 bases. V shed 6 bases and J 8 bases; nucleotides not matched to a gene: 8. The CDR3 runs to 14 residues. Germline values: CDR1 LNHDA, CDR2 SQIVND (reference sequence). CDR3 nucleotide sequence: TGTGCCAGTAGCCGGACAGGGCCCGGCGAAAAACTGTTTTTT. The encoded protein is CASSRTGPGEKLFF.

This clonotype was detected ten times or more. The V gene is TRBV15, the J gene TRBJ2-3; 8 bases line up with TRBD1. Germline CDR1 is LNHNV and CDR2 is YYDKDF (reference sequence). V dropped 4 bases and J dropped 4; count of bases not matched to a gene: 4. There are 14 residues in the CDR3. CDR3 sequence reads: CATSKDRVADTQYF. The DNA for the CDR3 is TGTGCCACCAGCAAGGACAGGGTCGCAGATACGCAGTATTTT.

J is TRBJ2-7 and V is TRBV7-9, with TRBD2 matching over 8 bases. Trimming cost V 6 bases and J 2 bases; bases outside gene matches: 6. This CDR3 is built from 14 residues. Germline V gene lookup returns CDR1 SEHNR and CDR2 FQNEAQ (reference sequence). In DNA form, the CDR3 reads TGTGCCAGCAGGGCGACTAGCGTAACCTACGAGCAGTACTTC. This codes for CASRATSVTYEQYF.

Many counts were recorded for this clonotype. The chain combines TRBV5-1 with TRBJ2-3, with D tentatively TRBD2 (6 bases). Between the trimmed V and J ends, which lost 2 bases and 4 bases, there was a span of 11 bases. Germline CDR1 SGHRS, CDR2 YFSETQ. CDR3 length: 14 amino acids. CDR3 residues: CASSLGGNADTQYF. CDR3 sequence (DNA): TGCGCCAGCAGCTTAGGAGGGAACGCAGATACGCAGTATTTT.

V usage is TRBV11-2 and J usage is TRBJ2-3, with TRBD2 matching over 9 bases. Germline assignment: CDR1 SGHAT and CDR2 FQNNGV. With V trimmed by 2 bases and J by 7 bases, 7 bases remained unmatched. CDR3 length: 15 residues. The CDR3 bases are TGTGCCAGCAGCTTACGCGGGGGGGCCAGAAATACGCAGTATTTT. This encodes CASSLRGGARNTQYF. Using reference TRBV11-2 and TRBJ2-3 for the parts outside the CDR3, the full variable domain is EAGVAQSPRYKIIEKRQSVAFWCNPISGHATLYWYQQILGQGPKLLIQFQNNGVVDDSQLPKDRFSAERLKGVDSTLKIQPAKLEDSAVYLCASSLRGGARNTQYFGPGTRLTVL.

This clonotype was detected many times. CDR3 loop: CASSLSEYSNQPQHF. The DNA for the CDR3 is TGTGCCAGCAGCTTATCGGAGTATAGCAATCAGCCCCAGCATTTT. The chain is built from TRBV7-9 and TRBJ1-5, with D hard to call. Looked up from germline, CDR1 is SEHNR and CDR2 is FQNEAQ (reference sequence). This CDR3 is 15 amino acids long. V lost 2 bases and J lost 0, with 8 bases in between.

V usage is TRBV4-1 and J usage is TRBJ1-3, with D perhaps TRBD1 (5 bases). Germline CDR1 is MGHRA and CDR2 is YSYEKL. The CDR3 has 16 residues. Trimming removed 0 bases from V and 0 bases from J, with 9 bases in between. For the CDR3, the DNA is TGCGCCAGCAGCCAAGATGGGGGGACCTCTGGAAACACCATATATTTT. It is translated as CASSQDGGTSGNTIYF.

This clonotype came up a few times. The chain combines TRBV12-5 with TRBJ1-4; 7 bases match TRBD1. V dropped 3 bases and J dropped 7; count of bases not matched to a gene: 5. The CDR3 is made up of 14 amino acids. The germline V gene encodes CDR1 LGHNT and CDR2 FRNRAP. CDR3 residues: CASGFGDRVEKLFF. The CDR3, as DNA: TGTGCTAGTGGTTTTGGGGACAGAGTTGAAAAACTGTTTTTT. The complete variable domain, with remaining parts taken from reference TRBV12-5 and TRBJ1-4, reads DARVTQTPRHKVTEMGQEVTMRCQPILGHNTVFWYRQTMMQGLELLAYFRNRAPLDDSGMPKDRFSAEMPDATLATLKIQPSEPRDSAVYFCASGFGDRVEKLFFGSGTQLSVL.